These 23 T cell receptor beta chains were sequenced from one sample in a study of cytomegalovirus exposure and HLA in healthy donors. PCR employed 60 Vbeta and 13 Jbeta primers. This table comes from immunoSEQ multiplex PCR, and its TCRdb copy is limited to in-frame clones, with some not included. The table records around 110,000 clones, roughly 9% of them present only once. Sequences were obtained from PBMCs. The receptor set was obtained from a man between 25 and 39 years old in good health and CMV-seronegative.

CDR3 in DNA: TGTGCCAGCAGCTTTGCCACCGGGACACTCATTTCCAATGAGCAGTTCTTC. It yields the protein CASSFATGTLISNEQFF. This chain links TRBV11-3 with TRBJ2-1; possibly TRBD1 for D (6 bases). Germline V lookup: CDR1 SGHNT, CDR2 YENEEA. This CDR3 has 17 residues. V was clipped by 3 bases and J by 6 bases, with 21 bases between them.

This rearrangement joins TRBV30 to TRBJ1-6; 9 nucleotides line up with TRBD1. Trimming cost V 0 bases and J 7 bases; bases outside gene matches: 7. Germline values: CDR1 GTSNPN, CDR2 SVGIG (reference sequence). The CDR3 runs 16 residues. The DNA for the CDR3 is TGTGCCTGGAGTGTAGTACAGGGGGCAAGGAATTCACCCCTCCACTTT. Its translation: CAWSVVQGARNSPLHF.

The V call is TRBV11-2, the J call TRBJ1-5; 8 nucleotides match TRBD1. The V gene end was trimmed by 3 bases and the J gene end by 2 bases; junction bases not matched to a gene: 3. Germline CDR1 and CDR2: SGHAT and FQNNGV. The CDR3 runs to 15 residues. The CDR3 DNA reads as TGTGCCAGCAGCTTCAAGACAGGGGGCAATCAGCCCCAGCATTTT. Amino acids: CASSFKTGGNQPQHF.

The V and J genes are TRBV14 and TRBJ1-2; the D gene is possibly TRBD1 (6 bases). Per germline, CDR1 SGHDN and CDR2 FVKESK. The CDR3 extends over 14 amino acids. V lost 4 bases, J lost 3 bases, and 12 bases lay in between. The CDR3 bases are TGTGCCAGCAGCCCGCGGGGGCTATACTATGGCTACACCTTC. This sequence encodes CASSPRGLYYGYTF.

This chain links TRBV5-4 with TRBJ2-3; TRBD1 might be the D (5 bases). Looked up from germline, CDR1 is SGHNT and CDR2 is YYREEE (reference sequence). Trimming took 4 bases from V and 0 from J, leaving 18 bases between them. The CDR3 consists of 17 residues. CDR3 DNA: TGTGCCAGCAGCCGAGTGGGGCAACCGCTTAGCACAGATACGCAGTATTTT. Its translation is CASSRVGQPLSTDTQYF.

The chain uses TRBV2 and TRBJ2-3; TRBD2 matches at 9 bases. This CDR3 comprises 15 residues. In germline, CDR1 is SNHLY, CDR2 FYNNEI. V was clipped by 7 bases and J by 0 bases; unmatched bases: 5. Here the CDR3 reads CASMTSGSSTDTQYF. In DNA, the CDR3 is TGTGCCAGCATGACTAGCGGTTCTAGCACAGATACGCAGTATTTT.

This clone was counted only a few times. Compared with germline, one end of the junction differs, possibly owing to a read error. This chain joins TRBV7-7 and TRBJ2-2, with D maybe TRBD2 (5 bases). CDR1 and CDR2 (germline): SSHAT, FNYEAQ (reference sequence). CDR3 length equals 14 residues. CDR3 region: CASSLRGDTGELFF. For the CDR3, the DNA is TGTGCTAGCAGCCTTCGGGGAGACACCGGGGAGCTGTTTTTT.

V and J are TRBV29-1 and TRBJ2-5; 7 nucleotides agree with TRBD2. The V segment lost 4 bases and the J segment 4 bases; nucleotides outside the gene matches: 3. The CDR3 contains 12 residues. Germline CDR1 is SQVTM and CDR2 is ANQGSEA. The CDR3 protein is CSVGTRSETQYF. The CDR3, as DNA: TGCAGCGTTGGGACTAGGTCAGAGACCCAGTACTTC.

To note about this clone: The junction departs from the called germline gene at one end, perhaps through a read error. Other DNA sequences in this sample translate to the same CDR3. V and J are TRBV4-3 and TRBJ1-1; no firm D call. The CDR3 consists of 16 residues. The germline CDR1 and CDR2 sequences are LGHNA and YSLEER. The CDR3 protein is CASSQDRGRPNTEAFF. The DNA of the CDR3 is TGCGCCAGCAGCCAAGATAGAGGCAGACCGAACACTGAGGCTTTCTTT.

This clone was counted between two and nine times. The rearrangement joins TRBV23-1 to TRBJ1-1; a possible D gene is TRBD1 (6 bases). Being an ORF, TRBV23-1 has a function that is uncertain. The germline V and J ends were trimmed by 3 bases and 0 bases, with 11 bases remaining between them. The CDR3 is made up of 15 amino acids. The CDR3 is CASSHKGHLNTEAFF. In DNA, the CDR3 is TGCGCCAGCAGTCATAAGGGACATCTGAACACTGAAGCTTTCTTT.

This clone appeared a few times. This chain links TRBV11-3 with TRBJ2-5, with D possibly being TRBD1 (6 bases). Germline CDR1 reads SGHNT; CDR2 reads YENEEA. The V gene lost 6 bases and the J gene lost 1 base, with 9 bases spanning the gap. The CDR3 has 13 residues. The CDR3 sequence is CASRTGVQETQYF. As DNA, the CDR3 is TGTGCCAGCAGGACAGGAGTCCAAGAGACCCAGTACTTC.

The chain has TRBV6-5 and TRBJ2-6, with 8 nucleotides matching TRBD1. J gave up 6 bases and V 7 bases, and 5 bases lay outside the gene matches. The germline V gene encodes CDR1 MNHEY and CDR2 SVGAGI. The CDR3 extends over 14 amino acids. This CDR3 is CASTVDRVANVLTF. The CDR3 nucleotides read TGTGCCAGCACCGTGGACAGGGTGGCCAACGTCCTGACTTTC.

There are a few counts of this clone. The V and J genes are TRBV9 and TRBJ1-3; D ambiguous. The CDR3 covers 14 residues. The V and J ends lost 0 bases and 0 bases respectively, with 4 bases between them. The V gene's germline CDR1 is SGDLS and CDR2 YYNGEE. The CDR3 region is CASSVAGSGNTIYF. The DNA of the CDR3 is TGTGCCAGCAGCGTAGCCGGCTCTGGAAACACCATATATTTT.

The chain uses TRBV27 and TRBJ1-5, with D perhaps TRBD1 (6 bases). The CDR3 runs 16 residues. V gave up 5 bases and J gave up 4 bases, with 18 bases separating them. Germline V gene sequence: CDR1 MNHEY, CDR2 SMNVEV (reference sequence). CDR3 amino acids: CASSPRIGTINQPQHF. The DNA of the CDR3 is TGTGCCAGCAGTCCGCGAATCGGGACAATAAATCAGCCCCAGCATTTT.

CDR3 DNA: TGTGCCAGCAGCTCCAGGGGGTCCAATCAGCCCCAGCATTTT. Translated: CASSSRGSNQPQHF. The gene calls are TRBV11-1 and TRBJ1-5; 7 nucleotides line up with TRBD1. CDR1 is SGHAT, CDR2 FQDESV, per germline (reference sequence). This CDR3 contains 14 residues. V lost 4 bases to trimming and J lost 3 bases; unmatched junction nucleotides: 3.

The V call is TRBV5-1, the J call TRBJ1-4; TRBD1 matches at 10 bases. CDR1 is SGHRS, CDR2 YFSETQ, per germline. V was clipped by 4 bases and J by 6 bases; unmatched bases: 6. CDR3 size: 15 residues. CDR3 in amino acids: CASSGTGASDEKLFF. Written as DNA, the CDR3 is TGCGCCAGCAGCGGGACAGGGGCCTCTGATGAAAAACTGTTTTTT.

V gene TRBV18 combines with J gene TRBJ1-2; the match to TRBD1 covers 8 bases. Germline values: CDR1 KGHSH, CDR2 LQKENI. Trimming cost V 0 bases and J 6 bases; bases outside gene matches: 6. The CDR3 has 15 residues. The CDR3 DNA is TGTGCCAGCTCACCACCGAGGCAGGGGGCGAATGGCTACACCTTC. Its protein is CASSPPRQGANGYTF.

CDR3 bases: TGTGCCACCAGCAGAGATATTTCAGGGGGAGGAGAAGCTTTCTTT. This codes for CATSRDISGGGEAFF. The rearrangement links TRBV15 to TRBJ1-1, with 7 bases identical to TRBD1. With 0 bases clipped from V and 8 bases from J, the junction kept 9 bases outside the gene matches. Germline V gives CDR1 LNHNV, CDR2 YYDKDF (reference sequence). The CDR3 is 15 residues long.

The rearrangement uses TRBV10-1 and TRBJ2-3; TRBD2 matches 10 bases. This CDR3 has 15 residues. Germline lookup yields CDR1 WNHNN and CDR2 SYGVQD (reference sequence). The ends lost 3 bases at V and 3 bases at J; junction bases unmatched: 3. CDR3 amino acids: CASSESSGSTDTQYF. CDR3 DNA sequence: TGCGCCAGCAGTGAATCTAGCGGGAGTACAGATACGCAGTATTTT.

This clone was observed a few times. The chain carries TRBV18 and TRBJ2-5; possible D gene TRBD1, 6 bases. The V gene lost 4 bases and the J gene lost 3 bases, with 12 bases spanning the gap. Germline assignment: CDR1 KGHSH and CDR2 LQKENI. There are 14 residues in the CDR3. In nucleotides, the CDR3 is TGTGCCAGCTCACACTTACAGGGTGAAGAGACCCAGTACTTC. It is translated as CASSHLQGEETQYF.

The CDR3 nucleotides are TGCGCCAGCAGCCAAGATGTGAAGGAGGGGCTCTCTGGAAACACCATATATTTT. This encodes CASSQDVKEGLSGNTIYF. The gene calls are TRBV4-1 and TRBJ1-3, with TRBD1 as a possible D gene (5 bases). Trimming cost V 0 bases and J 0 bases, with 15 bases left between them. Germline V gives CDR1 MGHRA, CDR2 YSYEKL. The CDR3 has 18 residues.

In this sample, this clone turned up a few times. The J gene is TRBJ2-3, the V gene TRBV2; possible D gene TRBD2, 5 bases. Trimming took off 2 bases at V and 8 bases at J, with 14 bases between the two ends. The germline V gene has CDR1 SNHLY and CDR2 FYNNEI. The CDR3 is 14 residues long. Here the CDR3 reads CASSERSGTGTQYF. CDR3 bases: TGTGCCAGCAGTGAACGGTCGGGAACTGGTACGCAGTATTTT.

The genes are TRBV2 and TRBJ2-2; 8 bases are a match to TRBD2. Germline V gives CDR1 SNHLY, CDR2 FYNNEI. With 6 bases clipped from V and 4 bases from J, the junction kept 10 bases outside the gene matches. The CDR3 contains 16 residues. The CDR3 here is CASSVDGGARTGELFF. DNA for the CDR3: TGTGCCAGCAGCGTAGACGGGGGGGCGCGCACCGGGGAGCTGTTTTTT.